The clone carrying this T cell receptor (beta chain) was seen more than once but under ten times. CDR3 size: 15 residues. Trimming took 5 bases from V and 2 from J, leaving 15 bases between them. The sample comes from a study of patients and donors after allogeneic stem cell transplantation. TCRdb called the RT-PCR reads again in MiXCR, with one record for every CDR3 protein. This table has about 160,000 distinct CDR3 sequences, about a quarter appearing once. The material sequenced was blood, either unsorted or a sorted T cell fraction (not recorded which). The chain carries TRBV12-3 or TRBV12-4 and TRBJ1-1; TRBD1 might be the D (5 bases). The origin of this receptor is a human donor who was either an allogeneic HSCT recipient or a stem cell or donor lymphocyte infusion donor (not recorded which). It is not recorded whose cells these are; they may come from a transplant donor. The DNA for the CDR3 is TGTGCCAGCAGTCGTGCCCGGGGCCTAAACACTGAAGCTTTCTTT. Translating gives CASSRARGLNTEAFF.